The clone carrying this T cell receptor (beta chain) was counted at least ten times. The data belong to a study of CD8 T cells in ankylosing spondylitis. There are 14 residues in the CDR3. CDR1 and CDR2 (germline): SEHNR, FQNEAQ (reference sequence). V was pared by 1 base and J by 8 bases, with 6 bases of the junction left unmatched. TCRdb re-derived calls from the 5' RACE reads in MiXCR, one entry per CDR3 protein. The sample shows 150,000 to 200,000 distinct CDR3 sequences, over 10% of them seen only once. The sample was blood, either unsorted or a sorted T cell fraction (not recorded which). This chain joins TRBV7-9 and TRBJ1-2; 8 nucleotides line up with TRBD1. This TCR was recovered from a female donor with ankylosing spondylitis or in good health (not recorded which). CDR3: CASSLDQGAQGYTF. For the CDR3, the DNA is TGTGCCAGCAGCTTAGATCAGGGGGCGCAAGGCTACACCTTC.